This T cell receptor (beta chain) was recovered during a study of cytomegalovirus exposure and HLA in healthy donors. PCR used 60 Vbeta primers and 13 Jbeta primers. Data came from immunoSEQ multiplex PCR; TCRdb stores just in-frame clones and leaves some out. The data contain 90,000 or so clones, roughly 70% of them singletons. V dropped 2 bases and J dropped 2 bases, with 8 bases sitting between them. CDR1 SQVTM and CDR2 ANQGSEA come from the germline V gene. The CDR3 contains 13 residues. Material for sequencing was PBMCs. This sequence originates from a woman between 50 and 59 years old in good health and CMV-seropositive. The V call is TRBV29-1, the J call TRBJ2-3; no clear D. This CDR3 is CSVEQSYTDTQYF. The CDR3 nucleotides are TGCAGCGTTGAACAGTCGTACACAGATACGCAGTATTTT.